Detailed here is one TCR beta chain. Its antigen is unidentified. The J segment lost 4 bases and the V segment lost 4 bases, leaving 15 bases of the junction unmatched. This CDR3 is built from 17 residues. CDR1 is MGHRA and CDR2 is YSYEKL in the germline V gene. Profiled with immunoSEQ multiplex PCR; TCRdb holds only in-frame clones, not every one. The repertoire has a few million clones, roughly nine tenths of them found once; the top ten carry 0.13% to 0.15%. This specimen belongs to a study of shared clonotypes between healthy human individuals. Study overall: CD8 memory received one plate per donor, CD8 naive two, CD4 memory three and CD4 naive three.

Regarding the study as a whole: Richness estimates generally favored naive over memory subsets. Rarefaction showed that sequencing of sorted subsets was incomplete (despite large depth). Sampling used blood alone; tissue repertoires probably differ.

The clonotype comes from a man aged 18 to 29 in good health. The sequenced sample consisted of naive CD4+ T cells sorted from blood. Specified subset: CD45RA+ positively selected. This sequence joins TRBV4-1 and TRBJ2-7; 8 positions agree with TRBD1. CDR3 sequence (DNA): TGCGCCAGCAGCCGTCGGGCGGAGCAGGGGGCGCGGTACGAGCAGTACTTC. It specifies CASSRRAEQGARYEQYF.